This T cell receptor (beta chain) was recorded in a study of cytomegalovirus exposure and HLA in healthy donors. CDR1 and CDR2 (germline): LNHDA, SQIVND (reference sequence). V was trimmed by 5 bases and J by 0 bases, leaving 9 bases between them. The CDR3 runs 14 residues. PCR was performed using 60 Vbeta and 13 Jbeta primers. Produced via immunoSEQ multiplex PCR; TCRdb's table is partial and in-frame only. This table has under 200,000 clones, around 75% appearing once. This clone was counted between two and nine times. Its specificity is not known. General study findings and limits: Some V segments, TRBV6-2 and TRBV6-3 among them, were indistinguishable and were therefore excluded. Most CMV-associated TCR beta chains were later found to appear HLA-restricted. Presence/absence analyses rested on an assumption that sequencing depth was roughly uniform across donors. Follow-up analysis later connected one missense variant in DCLRE1C with trimming of TCR beta V- and J-genes.

Sequencing used PBMCs. The sequence was collected from a male donor in good health and CMV-seropositive. The chain is built from TRBV19 and TRBJ2-3, with a tentative D call TRBD2 (5 bases). In DNA, the CDR3 is TGTGCCAGTAGTTTTCGAGGGAGCACAGATACGCAGTATTTT. It yields the protein CASSFRGSTDTQYF.